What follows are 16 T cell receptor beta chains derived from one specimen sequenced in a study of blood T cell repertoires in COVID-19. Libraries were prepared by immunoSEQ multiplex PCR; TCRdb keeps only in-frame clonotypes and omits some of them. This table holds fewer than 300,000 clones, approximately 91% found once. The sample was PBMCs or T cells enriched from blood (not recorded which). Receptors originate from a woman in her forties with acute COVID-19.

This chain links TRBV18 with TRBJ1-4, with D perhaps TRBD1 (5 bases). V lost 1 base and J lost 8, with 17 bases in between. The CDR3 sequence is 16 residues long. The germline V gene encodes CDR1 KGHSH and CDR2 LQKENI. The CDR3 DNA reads TGTGCCAGCTCACCACTATTAGTAGGGGATGGAGAAAAACTGTTTTTT. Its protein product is CASSPLLVGDGEKLFF.

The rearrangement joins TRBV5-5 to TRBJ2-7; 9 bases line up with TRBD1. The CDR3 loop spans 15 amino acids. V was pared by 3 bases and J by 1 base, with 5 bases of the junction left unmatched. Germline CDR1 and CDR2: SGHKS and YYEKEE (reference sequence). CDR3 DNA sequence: TGTGCCAGCAGCTGGACCGGGACAGGGTCCTACGAGCAGTACTTC. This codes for CASSWTGTGSYEQYF.

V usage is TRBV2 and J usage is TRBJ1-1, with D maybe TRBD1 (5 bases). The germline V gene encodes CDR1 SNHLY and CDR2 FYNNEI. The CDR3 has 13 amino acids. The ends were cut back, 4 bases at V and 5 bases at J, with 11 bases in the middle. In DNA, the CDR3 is TGTGCCAGCAGTGCCGACAGTCCAACTGAAGCTTTCTTT. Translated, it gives CASSADSPTEAFF.

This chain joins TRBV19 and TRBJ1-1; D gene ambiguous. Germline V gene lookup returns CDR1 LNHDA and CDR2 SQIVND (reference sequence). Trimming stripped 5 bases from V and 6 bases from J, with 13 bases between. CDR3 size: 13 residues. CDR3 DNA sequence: TGTGCCAGTAGTGCAATACTAGTAGCTGAAGCTTTCTTT. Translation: CASSAILVAEAFF.

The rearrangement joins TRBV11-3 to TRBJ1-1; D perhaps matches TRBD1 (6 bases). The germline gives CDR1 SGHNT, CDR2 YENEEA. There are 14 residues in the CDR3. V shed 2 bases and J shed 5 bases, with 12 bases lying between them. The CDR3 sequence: CASSLQGKETEAFF. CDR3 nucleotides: TGTGCCAGCAGCTTACAGGGGAAGGAAACTGAAGCTTTCTTT. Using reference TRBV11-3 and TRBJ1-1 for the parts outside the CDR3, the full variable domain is EAGVVQSPRYKIIEKKQPVAFWCNPISGHNTLYWYLQNLGQGPELLIRYENEEAVDDSQLPKDRFSAERLKGVDSTLKIQPAELGDSAVYLCASSLQGKETEAFFGQGTRLTVV.

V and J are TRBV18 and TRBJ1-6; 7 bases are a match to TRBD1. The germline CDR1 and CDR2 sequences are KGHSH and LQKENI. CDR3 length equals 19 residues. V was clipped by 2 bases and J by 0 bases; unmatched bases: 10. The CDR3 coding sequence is TGTGCCAGCTCACCATTGAAAGCGACAGGGAGCTCCTATAATTCACCCCTCCACTTT. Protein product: CASSPLKATGSSYNSPLHF.

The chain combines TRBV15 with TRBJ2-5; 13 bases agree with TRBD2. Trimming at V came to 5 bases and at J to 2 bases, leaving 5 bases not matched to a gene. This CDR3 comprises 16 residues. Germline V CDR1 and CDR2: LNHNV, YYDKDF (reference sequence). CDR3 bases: TGTGCCACCAGCCGGACTAGCGGGAGAAATCAAGAGACCCAGTACTTC. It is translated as CATSRTSGRNQETQYF.

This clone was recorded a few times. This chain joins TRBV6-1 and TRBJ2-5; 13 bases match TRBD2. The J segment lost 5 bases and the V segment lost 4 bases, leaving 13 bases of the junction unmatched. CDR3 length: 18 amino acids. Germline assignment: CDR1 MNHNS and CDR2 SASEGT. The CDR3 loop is CASSGGTSGAGPKETQYF. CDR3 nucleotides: TGTGCCAGCAGTGGGGGGACTAGCGGGGCCGGGCCCAAGGAGACCCAGTACTTC.

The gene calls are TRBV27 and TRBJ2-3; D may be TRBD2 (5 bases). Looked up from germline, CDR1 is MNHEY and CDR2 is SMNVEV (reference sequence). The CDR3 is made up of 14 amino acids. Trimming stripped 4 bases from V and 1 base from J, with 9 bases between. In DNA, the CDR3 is TGTGCCAGCAGTTGGGGAGCGGGCACAGATACGCAGTATTTT. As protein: CASSWGAGTDTQYF.

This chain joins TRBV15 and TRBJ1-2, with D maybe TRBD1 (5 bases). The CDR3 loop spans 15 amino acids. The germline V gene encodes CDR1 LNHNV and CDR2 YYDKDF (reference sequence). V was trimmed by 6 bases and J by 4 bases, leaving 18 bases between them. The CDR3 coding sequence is TGTGCCACCAGGAGGGAAGGGGAGGGCACCTATGGCTACACCTTC. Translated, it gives CATRREGEGTYGYTF.

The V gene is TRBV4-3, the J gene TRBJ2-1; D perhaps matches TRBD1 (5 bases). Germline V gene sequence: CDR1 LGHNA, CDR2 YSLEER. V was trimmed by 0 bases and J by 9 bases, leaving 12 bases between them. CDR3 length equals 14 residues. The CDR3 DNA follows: TGCGCCAGCAGCCAAGATGCCAGAAGGGGTGAGCAGTTCTTC. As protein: CASSQDARRGEQFF.

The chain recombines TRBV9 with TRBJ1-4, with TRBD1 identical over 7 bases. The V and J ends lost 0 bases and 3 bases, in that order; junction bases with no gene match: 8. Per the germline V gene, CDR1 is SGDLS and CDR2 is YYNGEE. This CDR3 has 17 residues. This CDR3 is CASSVGNGGTANEKLFF. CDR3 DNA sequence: TGTGCCAGCAGCGTAGGTAACGGTGGGACAGCTAATGAAAAACTGTTTTTT.

The CDR3 region has the DNA TGTGCCAGCACCGGTAATGACAGGGGGAATGGCTACACCTTC. Translating gives CASTGNDRGNGYTF. The chain joins TRBV2 to TRBJ1-2, with 9 bases aligning to TRBD1. This CDR3 is built from 14 residues. From germline, CDR1 is SNHLY and CDR2 FYNNEI. With V trimmed by 7 bases and J by 6 bases, 9 bases remained unmatched.

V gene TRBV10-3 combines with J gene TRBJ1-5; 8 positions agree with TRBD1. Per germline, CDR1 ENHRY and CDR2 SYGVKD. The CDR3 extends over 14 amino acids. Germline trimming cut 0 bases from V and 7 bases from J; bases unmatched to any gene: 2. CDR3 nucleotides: TGTGCCATCAGTGAGTCTGACAGGGGCCAGCCCCAGCATTTT. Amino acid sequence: CAISESDRGQPQHF.

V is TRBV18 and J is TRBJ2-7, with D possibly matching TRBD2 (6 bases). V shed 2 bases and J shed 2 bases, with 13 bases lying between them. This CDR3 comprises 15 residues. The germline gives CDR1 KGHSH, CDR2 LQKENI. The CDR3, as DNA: TGTGCCAGCTCACCAAGAAGGGCGGGGACCTACGAGCAGTACTTC. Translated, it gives CASSPRRAGTYEQYF.

Here the CDR3 DNA reads TGCAGTGCTAGTGGGCAGGGGGTTACCAATCAGCCCCAGCATTTT. It translates to CSASGQGVTNQPQHF. The V and J genes are TRBV20-1 and TRBJ1-5; 7 bases are a match to TRBD1. The CDR3 sequence is 15 residues long. V lost 3 bases, J lost 3 bases, and 8 bases stayed unmatched. Germline CDR1 reads DFQATT; CDR2 reads SNEGSKA (reference sequence).